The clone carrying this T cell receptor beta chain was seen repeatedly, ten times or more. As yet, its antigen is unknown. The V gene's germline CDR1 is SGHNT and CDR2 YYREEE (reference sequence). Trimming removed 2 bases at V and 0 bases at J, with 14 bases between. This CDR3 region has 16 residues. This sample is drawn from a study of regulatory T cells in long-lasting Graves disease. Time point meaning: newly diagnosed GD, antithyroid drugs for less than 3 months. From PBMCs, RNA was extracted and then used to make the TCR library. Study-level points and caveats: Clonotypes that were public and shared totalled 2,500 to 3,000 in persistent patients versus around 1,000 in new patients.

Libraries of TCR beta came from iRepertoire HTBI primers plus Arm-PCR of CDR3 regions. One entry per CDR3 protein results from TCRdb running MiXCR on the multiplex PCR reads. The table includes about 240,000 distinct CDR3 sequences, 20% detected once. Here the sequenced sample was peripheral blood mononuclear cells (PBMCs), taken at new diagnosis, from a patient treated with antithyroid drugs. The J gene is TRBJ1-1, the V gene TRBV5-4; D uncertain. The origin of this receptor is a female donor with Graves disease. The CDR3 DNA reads TGTGCCAGCAGCTTTTTTGGGTATGGGATGAACACTGAAGCTTTCTTT. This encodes CASSFFGYGMNTEAFF.